This is a list of T cell receptor beta chains from one sample in a study of blood T cell repertoires in COVID-19. TCRdb keeps only in-frame clones here, not all; method: immunoSEQ multiplex PCR. The sample lists 150,000 to 200,000 clones, less than 90% occurring once. Sequenced material: peripheral blood. These receptors were collected from a woman in her thirties or forties with acute or convalescent COVID-19. The CDR3 runs from the conserved cysteine through the conserved F or W. The D gene is left open where the match is weak. Clone size is not always given. Where it is, it says once, few, many or a class for expanded clones.

TRBJ2-7,.,.,TRBV5-4,CASSSPQGLLTYEQYF,TGTGCCAGCAGCTCACCGCAGGGACTCCTTACCTACGAGCAGTACTTC
TRBJ2-7,.,.,TRBV7-2,CASSFGGPASLYEQYF,TGTGCCAGCAGCTTCGGGGGACCCGCGTCCCTCTACGAGCAGTACTTC
TRBJ2-1,.,.,TRBV27,CASSLSFQGLHNEQFF,TGTGCCAGCAGTTTATCGTTTCAGGGACTCCACAATGAGCAGTTCTTC
TRBJ1-6,.,.,TRBV7-9,CASSLGCRGVNSPLHF,TGTGCCAGCAGCTTAGGATGCAGGGGAGTCAATTCACCCCTCCACTTT
TRBJ2-1,TRBD2,once,TRBV6-5,CASRTGLAGPNEQFF,TGTGCCAGCAGGACGGGACTAGCGGGACCCAATGAGCAGTTCTTC
TRBJ2-2,.,.,TRBV7-3,CASSWDSTGELFF,TGTGCCAGCAGCTGGGACTCCACCGGGGAGCTGTTTTTT
TRBJ2-1,TRBD2,once,TRBV5-1,CASSDRTSAYNEQFF,TGCGCCAGCAGCGATAGGACTAGCGCCTACAATGAGCAGTTCTTC
TRBJ2-2,.,.,TRBV6-4,CASSDVDGELFF,TGTGCCAGCAGTGACGTAGACGGGGAGCTGTTTTTT
TRBJ1-5,.,.,TRBV18,CASSDRDNQPQHF,TGTGCCAGCTCAGACAGAGATAATCAGCCCCAGCATTTT
TRBJ1-1,TRBD1,.,TRBV9,CASATGSNTEAFF,TGTGCCAGCGCGACAGGGTCGAACACTGAAGCTTTCTTT
TRBJ2-3,.,.,TRBV16,CASSPGWGGAPDTQYF,TGTGCCAGCAGCCCTGGATGGGGGGGGGCCCCAGATACGCAGTATTTT
TRBJ1-6,.,few,TRBV7-8,CASSLTGGPLNSPLHF,TGTGCCAGCAGCTTAACCGGCGGGCCGCTGAATTCACCCCTCCACTTT
TRBJ2-5,TRBD1,.,TRBV3-1/TRBV3-2,CASSPVTGTEGTQYF,TGTGCCAGCAGCCCTGTCACCGGGACAGAGGGGACCCAGTACTTC
TRBJ2-5,.,.,TRBV10-3,CAIRSPGQETQYF,TGTGCCATCAGATCCCCGGGGCAAGAGACCCAGTACTTC
TRBJ2-5,.,.,TRBV6-5,CASSWGRQSSETQYF,TGTGCCAGCAGCTGGGGCCGACAGTCCTCGGAGACCCAGTACTTC
TRBJ1-6,TRBD1,.,TRBV19,CASGNRGIFVSPLHF,TGTGCCAGTGGTAACAGGGGTATTTTTGTTTCACCCCTCCACTTT
TRBJ2-7,.,.,TRBV19,CASKPGQGNYEQYF,TGTGCCAGTAAACCAGGGCAGGGTAACTACGAGCAGTACTTC
TRBJ2-7,TRBD1,.,TRBV6-5,CGAGTGEAQYF,TGTGGCGCCGGGACAGGGGAAGCGCAGTACTTC
TRBJ2-5,.,.,TRBV28,CASGLGGGETQYF,TGTGCCAGCGGGTTGGGGGGTGGGGAGACCCAGTACTTC
TRBJ1-1,.,few,TRBV9,CASSVERQNTEAFF,TGTGCCAGCAGCGTAGAGAGGCAGAACACTGAAGCTTTCTTT
TRBJ2-2,TRBD1,.,TRBV7-9,CASSRTGMNTGELFF,TGTGCCAGCAGTAGGACAGGGATGAACACCGGGGAGCTGTTTTTT
TRBJ2-2,.,.,TRBV5-1,CASSTYREGTGELFF,TGCGCCAGCAGCACCTACAGGGAAGGCACCGGGGAGCTGTTTTTT
TRBJ1-4,.,.,TRBV4-1,CASSQDHPRTYEKLFF,TGCGCCAGCAGCCAAGACCACCCAAGAACTTATGAAAAACTGTTTTTT
TRBJ2-1,.,.,TRBV7-8,CASSFGEYDEQFF,TGTGCCAGCAGCTTTGGAGAGTACGATGAGCAGTTCTTC
TRBJ1-1,.,.,TRBV3-1/TRBV3-2,CASGSTVNTEAFF,TGTGCCAGCGGATCGACAGTGAACACTGAAGCTTTCTTT
TRBJ1-2,.,.,TRBV5-8,CASRPRSVGYTF,TGTGCCAGCCGTCCCCGCTCGGTTGGCTACACCTTC
TRBJ1-2,.,.,TRBV27,CASSPKNKRGYGYTF,TGTGCCAGCAGTCCGAAGAACAAAAGGGGCTATGGCTACACCTTC
TRBJ2-4,TRBD1,.,TRBV18,CASSPQGAKNIQYF,TGTGCCAGCTCGCCACAGGGGGCCAAAAACATTCAGTACTTC
TRBJ2-1,.,.,TRBV7-6,CASSSLSSSYNEQFF,TGTGCCAGCAGCTCACTATCGAGCTCCTACAATGAGCAGTTCTTC
TRBJ2-2,.,once,TRBV7-6,CASSLLSSSGTGELFF,TGTGCCAGCAGCTTACTTTCTTCGAGCGGCACCGGGGAGCTGTTTTTT
TRBJ1-5,.,.,TRBV2,CASSGERDQPQHF,TGTGCCAGCAGCGGGGAGAGGGATCAGCCCCAGCATTTT
TRBJ2-5,TRBD1,.,TRBV18,CASSPIDRGGETQYF,TGTGCCAGCTCACCAATCGACAGGGGGGGAGAGACCCAGTACTTC
TRBJ1-6,TRBD1,.,TRBV10-3,CATNAGQGDYNSPLHF,TGTGCCACGAACGCGGGACAGGGGGACTATAATTCACCCCTCCACTTT
TRBJ1-1,.,.,TRBV25-1,CASSEGWGQEAFF,TGTGCCAGCAGTGAAGGGTGGGGGCAAGAAGCTTTCTTT
TRBJ1-1,TRBD1,.,TRBV7-3,CASSGTATTEAFF,TGTGCCAGCAGTGGGACAGCAACCACTGAAGCTTTCTTT
TRBJ1-1,.,.,TRBV10-3,CAISGNTEAFF,TGTGCCATCTCAGGTAACACTGAAGCTTTCTTT
TRBJ2-7,.,.,TRBV11-2,CASSLAGAYEQYF,TGTGCCAGCAGCTTAGCGGGAGCCTACGAGCAGTACTTC
TRBJ2-7,TRBD2,.,TRBV6-5,CASRTRGGATYEQYF,TGTGCCAGCCGTACGCGGGGAGGGGCCACCTACGAGCAGTACTTC
TRBJ1-2,TRBD1,.,TRBV19,CASIYGTGGADYGYTF,TGTGCCAGTATATACGGGACAGGGGGCGCGGACTATGGCTACACCTTC
TRBJ1-2,TRBD1,.,TRBV30,CAWRTGTRASTF,TGTGCCTGGAGGACAGGGACTCGGGCTAGCACCTTC
TRBJ1-2,.,.,TRBV15,CATSREWEGYGYTF,TGTGCCACCAGCAGAGAGTGGGAGGGCTATGGCTACACCTTC
TRBJ1-5,.,.,TRBV6-5,CASSSGYSNQPQHF,TGTGCCAGCAGTTCGGGATATAGCAATCAGCCCCAGCATTTT
TRBJ2-7,TRBD1,.,TRBV5-6,CASSLRPGQGAYEQYF,TGTGCCAGCAGCTTAAGACCGGGACAGGGGGCTTACGAGCAGTACTTC
TRBJ2-1,TRBD1,.,TRBV10-3,CAISGQGGYNEQFF,TGTGCCATCAGTGGACAGGGGGGCTACAATGAGCAGTTCTTC
TRBJ2-1,.,.,TRBV5-1,CASTVGGPRGDEQFF,TGCGCCAGCACCGTTGGAGGGCCAAGAGGGGATGAGCAGTTCTTC
TRBJ2-7,TRBD2,.,TRBV13,CASSLRSGRYEQYF,TGTGCCAGCAGCCTACGGAGCGGGAGATACGAGCAGTACTTC
TRBJ1-2,TRBD1,.,TRBV29-1,CSVDSDRAGYTF,TGCAGCGTTGATTCGGACAGGGCGGGCTACACCTTC
TRBJ1-2,.,.,TRBV2,CASSPGGPADYGYTF,TGTGCCAGCAGCCCCGGGGGACCTGCAGACTATGGCTACACCTTC
TRBJ2-2,TRBD2,.,TRBV11-2,CASRGLALNTGELFF,TGTGCCAGCAGGGGACTAGCCCTGAACACCGGGGAGCTGTTTTTT
TRBJ2-7,TRBD1,.,TRBV6-5,CASSYSGQGADEQYF,TGTGCCAGCAGTTACAGTGGACAGGGGGCAGACGAGCAGTACTTC
TRBJ2-7,.,.,TRBV20-1,CSAPSSYEQYF,TGCAGTGCCCCGAGCTCCTACGAGCAGTACTTC
TRBJ2-1,TRBD1,.,TRBV2,CASSWTGYNEQFF,TGTGCCAGCAGTTGGACAGGGTACAATGAGCAGTTCTTC
TRBJ1-1,.,.,TRBV6-5,CASSQLNSRTEAFF,TGTGCCAGCAGTCAACTCAATTCGAGGACTGAAGCTTTCTTT